The 10 T cell receptor beta chains below come from one sample, sequenced in a study of control samples from healthy donors and cancer patients. Clones were read by immunoSEQ multiplex PCR, and TCRdb kept only the in-frame ones, dropping some. This repertoire shows 100,000 to 150,000 clones, over 75% found once; its top ten account for about 2.7%. What was sequenced was blood. These receptors originate from a man aged 40-49 years in good health.

V is TRBV6-5 and J is TRBJ1-6, with 8 bases that match TRBD1. The junction had 8 bases not matched to a gene; V was cut back by 2 bases and J by 14 bases. The CDR3 loop spans 14 amino acids. Germline V gene lookup returns CDR1 MNHEY and CDR2 SVGAGI. CDR3 nucleotides: TGTGCCAGCAGTTACACCCAGGGGGCTATAACCCTCCACTTT. Residues: CASSYTQGAITLHF.

This clone was seen only once. The chain has TRBV6-5 and TRBJ2-4, with D uncertain. This CDR3 spans 12 amino acids. V was trimmed by 8 bases and J by 4 bases, leaving 9 bases between them. Per the germline V gene, CDR1 is MNHEY and CDR2 is SVGAGI. The CDR3 reads CASQSPKNIQYF. The CDR3 DNA reads as TGTGCCAGCCAGAGTCCGAAAAACATTCAGTACTTC.

The V call is TRBV5-5, the J call TRBJ1-1; perhaps TRBD1 as D (6 bases). CDR1 is SGHKS and CDR2 is YYEKEE in the germline V gene (reference sequence). The CDR3 is 13 amino acids. V was shortened by 5 bases and J by 1 base, with 9 bases between the two germline ends. The chain's CDR3 is CASRGHRNTEAFF. The CDR3 nucleotides read TGTGCCAGCAGGGGACATAGGAACACTGAAGCTTTCTTT. The full variable domain, rest sourced from reference TRBV5-5 and TRBJ1-1, is DAGVTQSPTHLIKTRGQQVTLRCSPISGHKSVSWYQQVLGQGPQFIFQYYEKEERGRGNFPDRFSARQFPNYSSELNVNALLLGDSALYLCASRGHRNTEAFFGQGTRLTVV.

V and J are TRBV14 and TRBJ1-1; D is undetermined. Trimming cost V 4 bases and J 5 bases, with 14 bases left between them. Germline V gene sequence: CDR1 SGHDN, CDR2 FVKESK. The CDR3 is 14 residues long. The CDR3 sequence: CASSPTQVITEAFF. CDR3 sequence (DNA): TGTGCCAGCAGCCCGACCCAGGTCATAACTGAAGCTTTCTTT.

The chain employs TRBV2 and TRBJ2-4; 7 bases fit TRBD1. Germline V gene data show CDR1 as SNHLY and CDR2 as FYNNEI. The CDR3 totals 16 residues. With 11 bases clipped from V and 1 base from J, the junction kept 14 bases outside the gene matches. For the CDR3, the DNA is TGTGCCTCAAGTTTGGGACAGCCCCGGGCCAAAAACATTCAGTACTTC. Amino acid sequence: CASSLGQPRAKNIQYF.

This clone was detected only once. V is TRBV30 and J is TRBJ2-1; tentatively, D is TRBD1 or TRBD2 (7 bases each). The CDR3 runs 16 residues. Trimming removed 3 bases from V and 7 bases from J, with 22 bases in between. CDR1 is GTSNPN, CDR2 SVGIG, per germline (reference sequence). Here the CDR3 reads CAWSFRAGQPDNEQFF. In nucleotides, the CDR3 is TGTGCCTGGAGCTTTCGAGCGGGACAGCCGGATAATGAGCAGTTCTTC.

The genes are TRBV28 and TRBJ2-5, with 7 bases lining up with TRBD1. Trimming took 4 bases from V and 3 from J; bases not matched to a gene: 8. CDR3 length equals 15 residues. The V gene's germline CDR1 is MDHEN and CDR2 SYDVKM. CDR3 DNA sequence: TGTGCCAGCAGTTACTTACAGGGGCCCGAAGAGACCCAGTACTTC. Protein: CASSYLQGPEETQYF.

This clone has only one observation. This chain uses TRBV7-9 with TRBJ2-5; D is uncertain. The V gene lost 5 bases and the J gene lost 1 base, with 11 bases spanning the gap. The length of the CDR3 is 14 residues. Per germline, CDR1 SEHNR and CDR2 FQNEAQ (reference sequence). The CDR3 DNA sequence: TGTGCCAGCAGCCAGACGGCACTCCAAGAGACCCAGTACTTC. This translates into CASSQTALQETQYF.

The chain recombines TRBV12-3 or TRBV12-4 with TRBJ1-5; a possible D gene is TRBD1 (6 bases). V lost 6 bases, J lost 4 bases, and 10 bases lay in between. This CDR3 comprises 13 residues. The CDR3 DNA sequence: TGTGCCAGCAGGTCTACAGGGAATCAGCCCCAGCATTTT. This sequence encodes CASRSTGNQPQHF.

This clone was detected only once. At the DNA level, this CDR3 is encoded by other sequences in the same sample as well. This chain uses TRBV5-1 with TRBJ2-3; TRBD1 is a possible D gene (5 bases). The CDR3 has 16 residues. Per the germline V gene, CDR1 is SGHRS and CDR2 is YFSETQ. Trimming left V 2 bases short and J 0 bases short, with 13 bases between. CDR3 in amino acids: CASSLPRQGSTDTQYF. The CDR3, as DNA: TGCGCCAGCAGCTTACCTAGGCAGGGCAGCACAGATACGCAGTATTTT.